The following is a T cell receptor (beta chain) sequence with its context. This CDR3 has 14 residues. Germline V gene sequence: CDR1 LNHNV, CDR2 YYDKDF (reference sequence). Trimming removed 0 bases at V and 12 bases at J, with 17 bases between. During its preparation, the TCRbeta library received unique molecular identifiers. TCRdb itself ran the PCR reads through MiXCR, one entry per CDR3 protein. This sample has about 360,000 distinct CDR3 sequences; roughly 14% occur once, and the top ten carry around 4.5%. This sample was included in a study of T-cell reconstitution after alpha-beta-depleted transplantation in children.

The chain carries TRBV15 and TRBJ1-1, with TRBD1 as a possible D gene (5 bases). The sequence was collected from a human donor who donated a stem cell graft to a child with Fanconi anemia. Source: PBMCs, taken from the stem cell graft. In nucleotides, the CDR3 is TGTGCCACCAGCAGAGACAGAGGAGGGGTTGGACCTTTCTTT. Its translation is CATSRDRGGVGPFF. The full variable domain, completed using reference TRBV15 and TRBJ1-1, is DAMVIQNPRYQVTQFGKPVTLSCSQTLNHNVMYWYQQKSSQAPKLLFHYYDKDFNNEADTPDNFQSRRPNTSFCFLDIRSPGLGDTAMYLCATSRDRGGVGPFFGQGTRLTVV.